Below, 17 T cell receptor beta chains from the same sample are listed, as sequenced in a study of radiotherapy plus CTLA-4 blockade in lung cancer. Generated by immunoSEQ multiplex PCR, the TCRdb table keeps only in-frame clones and is missing some. The table has 85,000 to 100,000 clones, 70% to 90% seen once. The sequencing here drew on peripheral blood, taken from a patient treated with radiotherapy plus ipilimumab. Every receptor here comes from a human donor with non-small cell lung cancer that progressed on radiotherapy plus ipilimumab.

The chain is built from TRBV5-1 and TRBJ1-1; D remains ambiguous. Germline V gene data show CDR1 as SGHRS and CDR2 as YFSETQ. Trimming shortened V by 6 bases and J by 1 base, and 4 bases separated the two germline ends. CDR3 length: 11 residues. The CDR3: CASKENTEAFF. CDR3 bases: TGCGCCAGCAAGGAGAACACTGAAGCTTTCTTT.

This chain uses TRBV2 with TRBJ2-1, with 9 bases aligning to TRBD2. Germline CDR1 SNHLY, CDR2 FYNNEI. The CDR3 has 12 amino acids. J was trimmed by 8 bases and V by 10 bases; bases with no gene match: 6. The CDR3 region is CATRGLADEQFF. DNA of the CDR3: TGTGCCACCCGGGGACTAGCCGATGAGCAGTTCTTC.

This chain uses TRBV28 with TRBJ2-7; 8 bases agree with TRBD1. V trimming: 0 bases; J trimming: 1 base; junction bases outside the gene matches: 8. The CDR3 sequence is 17 residues long. Germline V CDR1 and CDR2: MDHEN, SYDVKM. Written as DNA, the CDR3 is TGTGCCAGCAGTTTATGGGTGGGACAGGAGGCTTCCTACGAGCAGTACTTC. It translates to CASSLWVGQEASYEQYF.

This clone came up a few times. The genes are TRBV25-1 and TRBJ2-3, with 9 bases lining up with TRBD2. CDR1 is MGHDK, CDR2 SYGVNS, per germline. Trimming cost V 6 bases and J 2 bases; bases outside gene matches: 12. The CDR3 length is 17 residues. DNA of the CDR3: TGTGCCAGCAGGGGCATTCGCGGGGGGGTGTACACAGATACGCAGTATTTT. This sequence encodes CASRGIRGGVYTDTQYF. Combining the CDR3 with reference TRBV25-1 and TRBJ2-3 gives the whole variable domain EADIYQTPRYLVIGTGKKITLECSQTMGHDKMYWYQQDPGMELHLIHYSYGVNSTEKGDLSSESTVSRIRTEHFPLTLESARPSHTSQYLCASRGIRGGVYTDTQYFGPGTRLTVL.

This clone was found once. The chain employs TRBV27 and TRBJ2-3, with TRBD1 as a possible D gene (6 bases). Germline loops: CDR1 MNHEY, CDR2 SMNVEV (reference sequence). The V end was cut by 4 bases, the J end by 7 bases, with 21 bases between. This CDR3 contains 16 residues. CDR3 DNA: TGTGCCAGCAGTTCCATACAGGGCCCCGCAGGGAATACGCAGTATTTT. It specifies CASSSIQGPAGNTQYF.

The chain has TRBV7-9 and TRBJ1-2; no firm D call. Germline CDR1 SEHNR, CDR2 FQNEAQ (reference sequence). This CDR3 is 14 amino acids long. Trimming took off 1 base at V and 5 bases at J, with 11 bases between the two ends. In DNA form, the CDR3 reads TGTGCCAGCAGCTTAGATACACAGACGTATGGCTACACCTTC. Translation gives CASSLDTQTYGYTF.

This chain connects TRBV11-3 to TRBJ2-1; TRBD1 agrees at 11 bases. The CDR3 extends over 15 amino acids. CDR1 SGHNT and CDR2 YENEEA come from the germline V gene. The ends lost 4 bases at V and 5 bases at J; junction bases unmatched: 4. DNA for the CDR3: TGTGCCAGCAGCTCGGACAGGGGGCTTCACAATGAGCAGTTCTTC. Translation: CASSSDRGLHNEQFF.

V usage is TRBV11-2 and J usage is TRBJ1-6; D unresolved. V lost 7 bases and J lost 7, with 11 bases in between. The CDR3 is 13 residues long. The germline V gene encodes CDR1 SGHAT and CDR2 FQNNGV. The CDR3 reads CASTKGPNSPLHF. Written as DNA, the CDR3 is TGTGCCAGCACAAAAGGCCCGAATTCACCCCTCCACTTT.

The chain employs TRBV7-2 and TRBJ1-2; 7 positions match TRBD1. V was pared by 2 bases and J by 2 bases, with 11 bases of the junction left unmatched. The CDR3 covers 17 residues. Germline V gene lookup returns CDR1 SGHTA and CDR2 FQGNSA. The CDR3 sequence: CASSLRDGDSFNYGYTF. In nucleotides, the CDR3 is TGTGCCAGCAGCTTACGCGACGGGGACAGCTTCAACTATGGCTACACCTTC.

The chain recombines TRBV11-3 with TRBJ1-2, with unresolved D. The V and J ends lost 3 bases and 7 bases respectively, with 12 bases between them. The CDR3 extends over 13 amino acids. Germline loops: CDR1 SGHNT, CDR2 YENEEA. The chain's CDR3 is CASSFTMQSGYTF. CDR3 nucleotides: TGTGCCAGCAGCTTTACTATGCAGAGTGGCTACACCTTC.

CDR3: CSVELQGRQETQYF. The CDR3, as DNA: TGCAGCGTTGAATTGCAGGGGAGGCAAGAGACCCAGTACTTC. V and J are TRBV29-1 and TRBJ2-5; D may match TRBD1 or TRBD2 (6 bases each). V lost 2 bases to trimming and J lost 2 bases, with 12 bases between them. The CDR3 sequence is 14 residues long. Germline-derived CDR1 and CDR2 are SQVTM and ANQGSEA. Combining the CDR3 with reference TRBV29-1 and TRBJ2-5 gives the whole variable domain SAVISQKPSRDICQRGTSLTIQCQVDSQVTMMFWYRQQPGQSLTLIATANQGSEATYESGFVIDKFPISRPNLTFSTLTVSNMSPEDSSIYLCSVELQGRQETQYFGPGTRLLVL.

This chain links TRBV9 with TRBJ2-5, with 9 bases lining up with TRBD2. Germline V lookup: CDR1 SGDLS, CDR2 YYNGEE. The V segment lost 3 bases and the J segment 4 bases; nucleotides outside the gene matches: 16. The CDR3 is 18 amino acids. The CDR3 loop is CASSAISAGGPEGETQYF. The CDR3, as DNA: TGTGCCAGCAGCGCAATCTCCGCGGGGGGGCCAGAGGGAGAGACCCAGTACTTC. Complete variable domain (other parts from reference TRBV9 and TRBJ2-5): DSGVTQTPKHLITATGQRVTLRCSPRSGDLSVYWYQQSLDQGLQFLIQYYNGEERAKGNILERFSAQQFPDLHSELNLSSLELGDSALYFCASSAISAGGPEGETQYFGPGTRLLVL.

This chain uses TRBV4-3 with TRBJ2-5; the match to TRBD1 covers 7 bases. Germline CDR1 and CDR2: LGHNA and YSLEER. Trimming at V came to 3 bases and at J to 5 bases, leaving 9 bases not matched to a gene. The CDR3 is 15 amino acids. This CDR3 is CASSQALTGVETQYF. The CDR3 DNA reads as TGCGCCAGCAGCCAGGCACTCACAGGGGTGGAGACCCAGTACTTC.

This rearrangement joins TRBV7-3 to TRBJ2-1; D perhaps matches TRBD2 (6 bases). Germline CDR1 SGHTA, CDR2 FQGTGA. The V end was cut by 2 bases, the J end by 7 bases, with 9 bases between. The CDR3 length is 13 residues. The CDR3 spells CASSLVGGNEQFF. The CDR3, as DNA: TGTGCCAGCAGCTTAGTGGGGGGAAATGAGCAGTTCTTC.

The chain carries TRBV5-1 and TRBJ2-3; D gene unclear. Germline V lookup: CDR1 SGHRS, CDR2 YFSETQ. The CDR3 contains 13 residues. V lost 0 bases and J 6 bases, leaving 8 bases between the germline ends. CDR3 sequence reads: CASSLGPGDTQYF. In DNA form, the CDR3 reads TGCGCCAGCAGCTTGGGTCCCGGGGATACGCAGTATTTT.

The rearrangement joins TRBV19 to TRBJ1-1; TRBD1 might be the D (6 bases). The V end lost 3 bases, the J end lost 0 bases, and 14 bases lay between the germline ends. The CDR3 spans 16 residues. CDR1 and CDR2 from the germline V gene are LNHDA and SQIVND (reference sequence). The CDR3, as DNA: TGTGCCAGTAGTATCGGCAGGGGACGGTTGAACACTGAAGCTTTCTTT. Translated: CASSIGRGRLNTEAFF. Full variable domain (rest looked up from reference TRBV19 and TRBJ1-1): DGGITQSPKYLFRKEGQNVTLSCEQNLNHDAMYWYRQDPGQGLRLIYYSQIVNDFQKGDIAEGYSVSREKKESFPLTVTSAQKNPTAFYLCASSIGRGRLNTEAFFGQGTRLTVV.

The rearrangement joins TRBV6-1 to TRBJ2-3, with TRBD2 matching 12 bases. CDR3 length equals 19 residues. Trimming removed 4 bases from V and 4 bases from J; junction bases left unmatched: 15. Germline V gene data show CDR1 as MNHNS and CDR2 as SASEGT. The CDR3 DNA follows: TGTGCCAGCAGTGCGAACCCGCTCTCGACTAGCGGGGGAGCAGATACGCAGTATTTT. Protein product: CASSANPLSTSGGADTQYF.